The 20 T cell receptor beta chains below all came from one sample that was sequenced in a study of T cells in Graves' hyperthyroidism and ophthalmopathy. TCR beta CDR3 regions were amplified from RNA. HTBI primers were employed in a first-round RT-PCR of the TCR CDR3. Each CDR3 protein is one row after TCRdb ran MiXCR on the multiplex PCR reads. The profile shows 500,000 to 650,000 distinct CDR3 sequences, about 20% of them singletons. Material for sequencing was blood. The receptors were sampled from a man aged 40-49 years with Graves' ophthalmopathy.

This clonotype has just a few counts. The chain couples TRBV10-3 to TRBJ2-1, with 7 nucleotides matching TRBD2. From germline, CDR1 is ENHRY and CDR2 SYGVKD. This CDR3 has 15 residues. V was clipped by 2 bases and J by 2 bases; unmatched bases: 3. CDR3 amino acids: CAISEVAGAYNEQFF. The CDR3 coding sequence is TGTGCCATCAGTGAGGTGGCGGGAGCCTACAATGAGCAGTTCTTC.

Comment on this clonotype: This may be a read error: a much more frequent sequence differs by one nucleotide. The rearrangement uses TRBV2 and TRBJ1-1, with a tentative D call TRBD1 (6 bases). Germline CDR1 SNHLY, CDR2 FYNNEI. This CDR3 region has 14 residues. In nucleotides, the CDR3 is TGTGCCGGCAGTGAATCGGTAGGGGGCACTGAAGCTTTCTTT. It codes for CAGSESVGGTEAFF.

This clonotype was observed a handful of times. V usage is TRBV10-3 and J usage is TRBJ2-1; 14 bases fit TRBD2. Germline V CDR1 and CDR2: ENHRY, SYGVKD. The J segment lost 9 bases and the V segment lost 6 bases, leaving 10 bases of the junction unmatched. The CDR3 totals 16 residues. CDR3 bases: TGTGCCATCAGCCCCGGGACTAGCGGGAGCCGGAGTGAGCAGTTCTTC. Encoded protein: CAISPGTSGSRSEQFF.

This clonotype turned up a few times. The chain recombines TRBV6-5 with TRBJ2-3; 8 positions match TRBD2. The junction had 28 bases not matched to a gene; V was cut back by 6 bases and J by 2 bases. The germline gives CDR1 MNHEY, CDR2 SVGAGI. The CDR3 length is 22 residues. The chain's CDR3 is CASRRPRERERLGIRPTDTQYF. CDR3 bases: TGTGCCAGCAGGAGGCCGAGGGAGCGGGAGAGGCTGGGGATAAGGCCCACAGATACGCAGTATTTT.

The V gene is TRBV6-7, the J gene TRBJ1-2; 9 nucleotides line up with TRBD1. TRBV6-7 is recorded as an ORF, its role being uncertain. CDR3 length equals 17 residues. The ends lost 2 bases at V and 4 bases at J; junction bases unmatched: 11. The CDR3 region has the DNA TGTGCCAGCAGTTACCCCCCGGGACAGGGTGAATGCTATGGCTACACCTTC. Amino acids: CASSYPPGQGECYGYTF.

On this clonotype itself: Just one base apart from a much larger clone, this may be a read error. V and J are TRBV2 and TRBJ1-4, with D maybe TRBD1 (6 bases). The CDR3 totals 17 residues. Germline V gene data show CDR1 as SNHLY and CDR2 as FYNNEI. This chain's CDR3 is CAGSRSAGGGGGEKLFF. Written as DNA, the CDR3 is TGTGCCGGCAGCAGATCGGCGGGAGGAGGGGGAGGCGAAAAACTGTTTTTT.

This clonotype was counted between two and nine times. The rearrangement joins TRBV18 to TRBJ2-1; 7 bases match TRBD2. V lost 5 bases and J lost 7; bases outside the gene matches: 8. Germline V gene sequence: CDR1 KGHSH, CDR2 LQKENI. The CDR3 consists of 14 residues. CDR3 amino acids: CASSSYPGLNEQFF. In DNA form, the CDR3 reads TGTGCCAGCTCATCCTACCCGGGACTAAATGAGCAGTTCTTC.

The J gene is TRBJ1-1, the V gene TRBV6-1, with 7 bases fitting TRBD1. Germline CDR1 is MNHNS and CDR2 is SASEGT. The CDR3 runs 12 residues. With 4 bases clipped from V and 8 bases from J, the junction kept 4 bases outside the gene matches. CDR3 in DNA: TGTGCCAGCAGTGCTACAGGGGCGGAAGCTTTCTTT. Amino acids: CASSATGAEAFF.

This clonotype was seen a handful of times. The chain is built from TRBV7-2 and TRBJ2-5, with TRBD2 identical over 9 bases. There are 16 residues in the CDR3. V lost 4 bases, J lost 4 bases, and 10 bases stayed unmatched. Germline CDR1 and CDR2: SGHTA and FQGNSA. This CDR3 is CASSSRGGPRGETQYF. As DNA, the CDR3 is TGTGCCAGCAGCTCGCGGGGGGGCCCCCGGGGAGAGACCCAGTACTTC.

This clonotype has a handful of counts. The chain employs TRBV28 and TRBJ2-1, with TRBD2 matching over 13 bases. The V gene end was trimmed by 2 bases and the J gene end by 8 bases; junction bases not matched to a gene: 6. This CDR3 is 16 amino acids long. Germline V gene sequence: CDR1 MDHEN, CDR2 SYDVKM. The DNA of the CDR3 is TGTGCCAGCAGTTTAGCTACTAGCGGGAGGGACTATGAGCAGTTCTTC. It codes for CASSLATSGRDYEQFF.

The chain links TRBV7-8 to TRBJ2-7, with a possible D match to TRBD1 (7 bases). The CDR3 totals 17 residues. Per germline, CDR1 SGHVS and CDR2 FQNEAQ. The germline V and J ends were trimmed by 2 bases and 5 bases, with 22 bases remaining between them. CDR3 sequence (DNA): TGTGCCAGCAGCTTAAGGGGGCGGGGAAAGAACCGCCACGAGCAGTACTTC. It codes for CASSLRGRGKNRHEQYF.

The V call is TRBV5-1, the J call TRBJ2-1; D perhaps matches TRBD2 (5 bases). This CDR3 has 18 amino acids. V lost 1 base, J lost 5 bases, and 22 bases lay in between. Germline-derived CDR1 and CDR2 are SGHRS and YFSETQ. The CDR3 nucleotides are TGCGCCAGCAGCTTGAGAGGGCCAACCCTCTCGGGAAACAATGAGCAGTTCTTC. Protein sequence: CASSLRGPTLSGNNEQFF.

The rearrangement links TRBV19 to TRBJ2-3; weak D call: TRBD2 (6 bases). The CDR3 is made up of 14 amino acids. The V gene lost 2 bases and the J gene lost 3 bases, with 9 bases spanning the gap. From germline, CDR1 is LNHDA and CDR2 SQIVND (reference sequence). In DNA, the CDR3 is TGTGCCAGTAGTATATCCGGGAGAACAGATACGCAGTATTTT. Protein sequence: CASSISGRTDTQYF.

The chain combines TRBV27 with TRBJ1-1, with 12 bases identical to TRBD1. The CDR3 loop spans 16 amino acids. Germline lookup yields CDR1 MNHEY and CDR2 SMNVEV (reference sequence). The J segment lost 2 bases and the V segment lost 5 bases, leaving 6 bases of the junction unmatched. Written as DNA, the CDR3 is TGTGCCAGCAGTCCTGGGACAGGGGGCTCCAACACTGAAGCTTTCTTT. Translation gives CASSPGTGGSNTEAFF.

The chain has TRBV6-1 and TRBJ2-3; D remains unclear. The V gene's germline CDR1 is MNHNS and CDR2 SASEGT. Trimming shortened V by 11 bases and J by 2 bases, and 14 bases separated the two germline ends. This CDR3 region has 13 residues. As DNA, the CDR3 is TGTGCCGCCGCAGAGACCAACACAGATACGCAGTATTTT. It yields the protein CAAAETNTDTQYF.

This clonotype was counted ten times or more. The CDR3 DNA follows: TGTGCCAGCAGCATGGGACAGGGGAGAGGAGATACGCAGTATTTT. Amino acid sequence: CASSMGQGRGDTQYF. This chain uses TRBV7-8 with TRBJ2-3, with 10 positions matching TRBD1. CDR1 is SGHVS, CDR2 FQNEAQ, per germline. V was clipped by 5 bases and J by 5 bases; unmatched bases: 7. This CDR3 has 15 amino acids.

At least ten counts were recorded for this clonotype. The V gene is TRBV6-1, the J gene TRBJ2-5; TRBD1 matches at 7 bases. Trimming cost V 6 bases and J 1 base; bases outside gene matches: 14. Germline V gene data show CDR1 as MNHNS and CDR2 as SASEGT. The CDR3 loop spans 17 amino acids. The CDR3 is CASSIKPLGQLQETQYF. In nucleotides, the CDR3 is TGTGCCAGCAGCATCAAACCCTTGGGACAGCTCCAAGAGACCCAGTACTTC.

This chain connects TRBV2 to TRBJ2-6, with D uncertain. Germline CDR1 and CDR2: SNHLY and FYNNEI. Trimming removed 5 bases from V and 2 bases from J, with 16 bases in between. The CDR3 length is 17 residues. CDR3 bases: TGTGCCAGCAGTCGCCGGCCCCAGTTAACTGGGGCCAACGTCCTGACTTTC. This encodes CASSRRPQLTGANVLTF.

The chain couples TRBV11-2 to TRBJ1-1; D call uncertain. Germline CDR1 SGHAT, CDR2 FQNNGV. The CDR3 is 11 amino acids. V was trimmed by 2 bases and J by 10 bases, leaving 8 bases between them. The CDR3 DNA follows: TGTGCCAGCAGCTTATTTAATGTAGCTTTCTTT. Protein product: CASSLFNVAFF.

The CDR3 bases are TGCGCCAGCAGCTTGGTAGCGGGAGAGAGATACGAGCAGTACTTC. This codes for CASSLVAGERYEQYF. This chain uses TRBV5-1 with TRBJ2-7, with 9 bases lining up with TRBD2. Per the germline V gene, CDR1 is SGHRS and CDR2 is YFSETQ. The junction had 5 bases not matched to a gene; V was cut back by 0 bases and J by 4 bases. The CDR3 spans 15 residues.